This T cell receptor (beta chain) is from a study of T cells expressing NK-cell markers. Overall study context: HCMV serostatus: seven of eight sequenced donors positive, one negative.

Findings and limits, study-wide: CD8+ T cells in roughly six donors included dominant NKG2C+ clonotypes at roughly 1.0-8%.

5'RACE template switching with UMIs generated TCR beta cDNA. TCRdb re-called the 5' RACE reads; one entry per CDR3 protein, DNA not given. The table lists about 180,000 distinct CDR3 sequences, with around 18% in the top ten. Germline V CDR1 and CDR2: SGHTA, FQGTGA. CDR3 length: 16 amino acids. A word on this clonotype: Antigen unknown.

Sample: blood T cells: a sorted CD56 or NKG2C T cell subset, CD4+ or CD8+ T cells, or bulk PBMC T cells (not recorded which). The receptor was derived from a woman aged 18 to 75 in good health. This chain joins TRBV7-3 and TRBJ1-2; TCRdb's D gene call, TRBD1, goes unchecked for lack of DNA. The CDR3 region is CASSLGKLQGFGGYTF. The entire variable domain, with the rest obtained from reference TRBV7-3 and TRBJ1-2, is as follows: GAGVSQTPSNKVTEKGKYVELRCDPISGHTALYWYRQSLGQGPEFLIYFQGTGAADDSGLPNDRFFAVRPEGSVSTLKIQRTERGDSAVYLCASSLGKLQGFGGYTFGSGTRLTVV.